This T cell receptor beta chain was captured by sequencing in a study of T cell repertoires in ileal Crohn's disease. Overall study results and limits: Clonality above 26.8% at surgery always came with endoscopic recurrence.

Using immunoSEQ multiplex PCR, the repertoire was profiled, and TCRdb retains in-frame clones only, with some absent. Of around 6,000 clones in the sample, 83% were seen once. V lost 2 bases and J lost 3, with 17 bases in between. Germline CDR1 and CDR2: SGHTA and FQGNSA. The CDR3 runs to 16 residues. Regarding this clone: Its antigen is currently unknown.

The clonotype comes from an adult with Crohn's disease. This rearrangement joins TRBV7-2 to TRBJ2-7; no firm D call. The material sequenced was ileal tissue. The CDR3 is CASSLSTEIGDYEQYF. The CDR3 bases are TGTGCCAGCAGCTTATCAACTGAAATTGGCGACTACGAGCAGTACTTC.